This T cell receptor beta chain was sequenced during a study of blood T cell repertoires in COVID-19. On the study more broadly: PBMCs, B-cell-depleted T cells, or T cells provided the cDNA or gDNA that made up the material.

After removal of 5 bases from V and 7 bases from J, the junction contained 7 bases not matched to a gene. CDR3 length: 15 amino acids. CDR1 SGHDN and CDR2 FVKESK come from the germline V gene. In the original processing: Reference gene primer amplification in the assay estimated nucleated cell counts. This table comes from immunoSEQ multiplex PCR, and its TCRdb copy is limited to in-frame clones, with some not included. The V and J calls and clone size come from that table; D and trimming were worked out from the DNA. The data contain fewer than 40,000 clones, about 91% of them singletons. The rearrangement links TRBV14 to TRBJ2-1; 11 nucleotides agree with TRBD1. This TCR derives from a human donor in a cohort sampled during active COVID-19. The sequencing sample was made of peripheral blood. The CDR3 is CASSTPGQGENEQFF. The CDR3 nucleotides read TGTGCCAGCAGCACTCCGGGACAGGGGGAAAATGAGCAGTTCTTC.